The clone carrying this TCR beta chain appeared many times. No antigen is known for it. The data originate from a study of early T cells in non-severe SARS-CoV-2 infection. Study overall: RNA in bulk from unsorted whole blood was sequenced, and chains were unpaired. Notes on the study in general: VDJdb matching, biased toward anti-spike CD8 responses, missed private and CD4 specificities.

The TCR library protocol was used to attach unique molecular identifiers. These identifiers were attached to individual cDNA molecules. TCRdb used MiXCR to reprocess the 5' RACE reads, holding one entry per CDR3 protein. The sample records about 37,000 distinct CDR3 sequences, more than 4.5% being singletons. The receptor comes from an adult who was a healthcare worker with PCR-confirmed SARS-CoV-2 infection or an uninfected control (not recorded which). The sequencing used whole blood, collected at baseline.

This chain's CDR3 is CASSHQVMNTEAFF. CDR3 in DNA: TGTGCCAGCTCACACCAAGTAATGAACACTGAAGCTTTCTTT. The rearrangement uses TRBV18 and TRBJ1-1; D unresolved. The V and J ends lost 4 bases and 0 bases respectively, with 9 bases between them. This CDR3 contains 14 residues. Germline CDR1 is KGHSH and CDR2 is LQKENI.